This record concerns one TCR beta chain sequence. The record originates from a study of human T cells and chemical hapten exposure. The CDR3 runs to 22 residues. Germline loops: CDR1 MGHRA, CDR2 YSYEKL. Trimming took 2 bases from V and 5 from J; bases not matched to a gene: 25. Time point indicated: patch test 3, about 24 weeks after DPC sensitization. Described treatment: therapeutic diphenylcyclopropenone sensitization with weekly scalp DPC. TCRdb called the RACE reads again in MiXCR, with one record for every CDR3 protein. Among some 89,000 distinct CDR3 sequences listed, roughly a quarter were seen once.

The sequencing used whole blood, collected in connection with sensitization to the hapten diphenylcyclopropenone (DPC). The origin of this receptor is a man between 40 and 49 years old with alopecia areata. Some clones in this sample may be carry-over from other donors' samples. V usage is TRBV4-1 and J usage is TRBJ2-1; 9 bases fit TRBD2. CDR3 DNA sequence: TGCGCCAGCAGCCAATGGGGAATAGCGGGAGAGTTCTTAGGTGGGGATCACAATGAGCAGTTCTTC. This sequence encodes CASSQWGIAGEFLGGDHNEQFF.